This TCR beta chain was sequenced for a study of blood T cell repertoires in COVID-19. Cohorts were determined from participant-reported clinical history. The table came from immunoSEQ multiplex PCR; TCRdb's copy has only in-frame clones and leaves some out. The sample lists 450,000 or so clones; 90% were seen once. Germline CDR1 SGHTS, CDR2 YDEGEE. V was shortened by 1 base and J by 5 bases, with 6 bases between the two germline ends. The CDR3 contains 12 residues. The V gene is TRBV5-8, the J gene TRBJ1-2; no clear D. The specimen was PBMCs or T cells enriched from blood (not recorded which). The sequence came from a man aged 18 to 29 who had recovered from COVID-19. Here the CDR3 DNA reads TGTGCCAGCAGCTTGACTGAGTATGGCTACACCTTC. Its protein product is CASSLTEYGYTF.